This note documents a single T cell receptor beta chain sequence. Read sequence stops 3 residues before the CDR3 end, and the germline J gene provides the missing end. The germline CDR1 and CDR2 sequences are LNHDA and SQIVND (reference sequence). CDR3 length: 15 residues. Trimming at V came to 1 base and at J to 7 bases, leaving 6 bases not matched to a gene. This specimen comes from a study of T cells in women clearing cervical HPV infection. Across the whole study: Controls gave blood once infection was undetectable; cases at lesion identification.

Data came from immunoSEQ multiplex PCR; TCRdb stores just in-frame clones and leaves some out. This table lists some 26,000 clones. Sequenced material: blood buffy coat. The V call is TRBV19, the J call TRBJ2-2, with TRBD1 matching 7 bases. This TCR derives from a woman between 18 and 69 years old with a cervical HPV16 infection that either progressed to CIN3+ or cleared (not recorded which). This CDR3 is CASSIADRVYGELFF. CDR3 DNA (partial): TGTGCCAGTAGTATAGCCGACAGGGTCTACGGGGAG.